The clone carrying this T cell receptor (beta chain) was observed a handful of times. The antigen is undetermined. This specimen belongs to a study of beta chain features in type 1 diabetes. Study-level points and caveats: For Type 1 diabetes patients, all four CD4+ subsets carried TCRB CDR3s that were moderately but significantly shorter.

CD45RO/CCR7/CD25/CD127/CD95/CD27 staining was used to isolate CD4+ naive, central memory, regulatory and stem cell-like memory cells by sorting. Germline assignment: CDR1 GTSNPN and CDR2 SVGIG (reference sequence). The CDR3 extends over 12 amino acids. The investigators reverse transcribed all of the isolated RNA, so they sequenced expressed TCRB transcripts. TCRdb keeps only in-frame clones here, not all; method: immunoSEQ multiplex PCR. The repertoire has 600,000 or so clones, roughly an eighth of them found once; the top ten carry approximately 0.042%. The sequenced sample consisted of naive CD4+ T cells from blood. This chain connects TRBV30 to TRBJ1-6; 9 nucleotides align to TRBD1. The receptor comes from a man aged 18 to 29 with type 1 diabetes. The CDR3 here is CAGDRANSPLHF. The CDR3 nucleotides read TGTGCGGGGGACAGGGCAAATTCACCCCTCCACTTT.